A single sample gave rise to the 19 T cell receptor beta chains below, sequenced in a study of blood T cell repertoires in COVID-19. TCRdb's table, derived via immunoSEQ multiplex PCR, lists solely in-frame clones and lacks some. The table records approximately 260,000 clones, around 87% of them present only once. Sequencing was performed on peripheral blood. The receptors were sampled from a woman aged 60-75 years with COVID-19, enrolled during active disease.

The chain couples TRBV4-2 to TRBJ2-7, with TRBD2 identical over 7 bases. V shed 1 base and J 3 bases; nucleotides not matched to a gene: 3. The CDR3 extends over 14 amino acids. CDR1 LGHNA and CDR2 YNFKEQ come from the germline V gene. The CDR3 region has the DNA TGTGCCAGCAGCCAAGGGACTAGAAACTACGAGCAGTACTTC. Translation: CASSQGTRNYEQYF.

The CDR3 nucleotides read TGTGCCAGCAGCGATAACAGTCGCGGCTACACCTTC. Amino acid sequence: CASSDNSRGYTF. V is TRBV5-6 and J is TRBJ1-2; D gene ambiguous. Trimming removed 4 bases at V and 8 bases at J, with 12 bases between. Per the germline V gene, CDR1 is SGHDT and CDR2 is YYEEEE. The CDR3 has 12 residues.

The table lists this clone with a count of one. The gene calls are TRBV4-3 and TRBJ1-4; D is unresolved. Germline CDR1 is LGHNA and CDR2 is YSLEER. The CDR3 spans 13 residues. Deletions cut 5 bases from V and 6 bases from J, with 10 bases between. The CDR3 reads CASSVGRHEKLFF. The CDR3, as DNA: TGCGCCAGCAGCGTGGGGAGGCATGAAAAACTGTTTTTT.

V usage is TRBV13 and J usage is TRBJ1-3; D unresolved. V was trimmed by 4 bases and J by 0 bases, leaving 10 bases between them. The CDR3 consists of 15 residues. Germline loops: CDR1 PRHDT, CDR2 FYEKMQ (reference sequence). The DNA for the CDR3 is TGTGCCAGCAGCTCCGGGGTTAGCTCTGGAAACACCATATATTTT. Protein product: CASSSGVSSGNTIYF. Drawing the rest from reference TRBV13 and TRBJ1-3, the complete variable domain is AAGVIQSPRHLIKEKRETATLKCYPIPRHDTVYWYQQGPGQDPQFLISFYEKMQSDKGSIPDRFSAQQFSDYHSELNMSSLELGDSALYFCASSSGVSSGNTIYFGEGSWLTVV.

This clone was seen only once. The CDR3 region is CASSAGRGKAKNIQYF. CDR3 DNA sequence: TGTGCCAGCAGCGCCGGGCGGGGGAAAGCCAAAAACATTCAGTACTTC. This sequence joins TRBV5-4 and TRBJ2-4; TRBD2 aligns across 7 bases. This CDR3 is 16 amino acids long. Per the germline V gene, CDR1 is SGHNT and CDR2 is YYREEE (reference sequence). The trim removed 4 bases at V and 0 bases at J, leaving 7 bases unmatched.

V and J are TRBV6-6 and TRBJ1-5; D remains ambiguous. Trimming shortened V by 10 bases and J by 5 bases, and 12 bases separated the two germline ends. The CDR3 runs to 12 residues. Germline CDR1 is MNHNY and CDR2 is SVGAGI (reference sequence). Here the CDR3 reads CATSQRDQPQHF. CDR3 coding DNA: TGTGCCACCTCTCAGCGGGATCAGCCCCAGCATTTT.

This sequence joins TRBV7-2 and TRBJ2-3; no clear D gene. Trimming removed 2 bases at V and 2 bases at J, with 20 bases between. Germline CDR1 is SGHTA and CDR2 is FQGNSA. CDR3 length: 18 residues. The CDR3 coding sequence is TGTGCCAGCAGCTTAACCCGCCGTAGAGCTACCCTCACAGATACGCAGTATTTT. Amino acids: CASSLTRRRATLTDTQYF.

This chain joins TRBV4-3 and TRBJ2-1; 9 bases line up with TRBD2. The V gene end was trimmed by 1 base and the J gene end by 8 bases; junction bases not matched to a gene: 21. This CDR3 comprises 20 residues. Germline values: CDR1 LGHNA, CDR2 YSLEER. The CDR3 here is CASSQVTVSAGGLVAYEQFF. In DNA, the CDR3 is TGCGCCAGCAGCCAAGTCACGGTCTCGGCGGGGGGGCTTGTGGCCTATGAGCAGTTCTTC.

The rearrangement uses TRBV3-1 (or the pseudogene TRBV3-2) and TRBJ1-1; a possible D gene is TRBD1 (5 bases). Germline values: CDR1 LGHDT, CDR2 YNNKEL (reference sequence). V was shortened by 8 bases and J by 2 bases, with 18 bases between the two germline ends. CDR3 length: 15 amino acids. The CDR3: CASDSRRGINTEAFF. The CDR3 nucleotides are TGTGCCAGCGATTCAAGGAGGGGAATAAACACTGAAGCTTTCTTT.

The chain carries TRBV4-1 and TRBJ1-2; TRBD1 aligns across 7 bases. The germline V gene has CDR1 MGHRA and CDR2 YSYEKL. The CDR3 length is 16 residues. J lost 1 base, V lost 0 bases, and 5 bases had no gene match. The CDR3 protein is CASSQDRTGINYGYTF. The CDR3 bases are TGCGCCAGCAGCCAAGATAGGACAGGTATTAACTATGGCTACACCTTC.

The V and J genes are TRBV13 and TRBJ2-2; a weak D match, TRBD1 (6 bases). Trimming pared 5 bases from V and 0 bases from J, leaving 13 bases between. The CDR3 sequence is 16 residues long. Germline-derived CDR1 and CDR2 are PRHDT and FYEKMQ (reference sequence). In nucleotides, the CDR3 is TGTGCCAGCAGCCTCAAAGGGGGTGCGAACACCGGGGAGCTGTTTTTT. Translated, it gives CASSLKGGANTGELFF.

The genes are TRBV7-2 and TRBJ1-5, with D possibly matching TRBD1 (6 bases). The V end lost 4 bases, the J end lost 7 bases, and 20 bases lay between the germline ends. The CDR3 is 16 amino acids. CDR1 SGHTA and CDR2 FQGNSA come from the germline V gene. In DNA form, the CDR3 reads TGTGCCAGCAGCTGGGCGGAAGGACAGCGCGAACAGCCCCAGCATTTT. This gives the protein CASSWAEGQREQPQHF.

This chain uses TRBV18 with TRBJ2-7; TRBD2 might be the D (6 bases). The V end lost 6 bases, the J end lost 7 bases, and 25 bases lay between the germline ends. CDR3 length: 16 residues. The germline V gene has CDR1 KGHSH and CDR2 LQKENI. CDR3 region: CASSGGQGQAEEEQYF. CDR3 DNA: TGTGCCAGCTCCGGAGGGCAGGGCCAGGCCGAGGAAGAGCAGTACTTC.

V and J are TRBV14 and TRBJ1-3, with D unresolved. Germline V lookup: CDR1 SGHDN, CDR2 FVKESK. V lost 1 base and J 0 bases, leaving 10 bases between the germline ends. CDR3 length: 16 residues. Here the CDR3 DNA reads TGTGCCAGCAGCCAAGTTTACTCGAGCTCTGGAAACACCATATATTTT. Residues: CASSQVYSSSGNTIYF. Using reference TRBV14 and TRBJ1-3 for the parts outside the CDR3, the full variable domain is EAGVTQFPSHSVIEKGQTVTLRCDPISGHDNLYWYRRVMGKEIKFLLHFVKESKQDESGMPNNRFLAERTGGTYSTLKVQPAELEDSGVYFCASSQVYSSSGNTIYFGEGSWLTVV.

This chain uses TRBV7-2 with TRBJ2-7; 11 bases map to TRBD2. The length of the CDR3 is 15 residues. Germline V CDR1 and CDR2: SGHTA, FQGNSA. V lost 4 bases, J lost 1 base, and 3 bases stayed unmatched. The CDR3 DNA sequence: TGTGCCAGCAGCTCGGGACTAGCGGCTTCCTACGAGCAGTACTTC. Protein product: CASSSGLAASYEQYF.

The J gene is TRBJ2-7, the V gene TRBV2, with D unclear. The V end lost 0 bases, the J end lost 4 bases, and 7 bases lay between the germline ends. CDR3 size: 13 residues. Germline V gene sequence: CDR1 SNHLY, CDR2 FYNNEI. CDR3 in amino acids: CASSEALGYEQYF. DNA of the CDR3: TGTGCCAGCAGTGAAGCGCTAGGATACGAGCAGTACTTC.

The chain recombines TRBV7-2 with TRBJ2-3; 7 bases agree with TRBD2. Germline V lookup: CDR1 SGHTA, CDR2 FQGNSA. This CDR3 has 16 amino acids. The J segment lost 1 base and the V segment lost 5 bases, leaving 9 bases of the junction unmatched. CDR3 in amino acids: CASSPHVRGGTDTQYF. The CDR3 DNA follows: TGTGCCAGCAGCCCTCACGTACGGGGGGGCACAGATACGCAGTATTTT.

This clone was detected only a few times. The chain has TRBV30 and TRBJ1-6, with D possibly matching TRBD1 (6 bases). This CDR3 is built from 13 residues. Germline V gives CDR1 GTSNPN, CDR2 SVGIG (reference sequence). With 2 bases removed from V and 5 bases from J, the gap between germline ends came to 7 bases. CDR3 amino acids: CAWSQGNNSPLHF. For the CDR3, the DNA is TGTGCCTGGAGTCAGGGGAATAATTCACCCCTCCACTTT.

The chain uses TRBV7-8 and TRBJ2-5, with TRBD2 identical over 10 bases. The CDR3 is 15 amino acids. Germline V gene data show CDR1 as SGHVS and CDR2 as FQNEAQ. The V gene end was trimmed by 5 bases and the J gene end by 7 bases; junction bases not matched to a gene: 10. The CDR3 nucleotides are TGTGCCAGCAGCATTCTAGCGGGGGACGTCATGACCCAGTACTTC. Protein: CASSILAGDVMTQYF.